Each of the 28 T cell receptor beta chains below was sequenced from the same sample in a study of blood T cell repertoires in COVID-19. Clones were sequenced by immunoSEQ multiplex PCR, and TCRdb holds only the in-frame ones, with some missing. The data contain 75,000 to 100,000 clones, about 84% of them singletons. Material for sequencing was peripheral blood. The source of these receptors is a man aged 60-69 years with acute or convalescent COVID-19.

This clone was found a few times. V is TRBV28 and J is TRBJ2-7; 8 bases line up with TRBD1. The CDR3 is made up of 14 amino acids. Looked up from germline, CDR1 is MDHEN and CDR2 is SYDVKM. V shed 3 bases and J 4 bases; nucleotides not matched to a gene: 5. As DNA, the CDR3 is TGTGCCAGCAGTTTTCCAGGGGGCGTTTACGAGCAGTACTTC. It codes for CASSFPGGVYEQYF.

The genes are TRBV7-9 and TRBJ2-7; a weak D match, TRBD1 (6 bases). Germline V gene data show CDR1 as SEHNR and CDR2 as FQNEAQ (reference sequence). The CDR3 is 13 amino acids. The V and J ends lost 5 bases and 7 bases respectively, with 15 bases between them. In nucleotides, the CDR3 is TGTGCCAGCAGCCTGGTCAGGGGTAGGGAGCAGTACTTC. Amino acid sequence: CASSLVRGREQYF. The variable domain in full, with the rest retrieved from reference TRBV7-9 and TRBJ2-7, is DTGVSQNPRHKITKRGQNVTFRCDPISEHNRLYWYRQTLGQGPEFLTYFQNEAQLEKSRLLSDRFSAERPKGSFSTLEIQRTEQGDSAMYLCASSLVRGREQYFGPGTRLTVT.

The chain joins TRBV6-2 or TRBV6-3 to TRBJ1-4, with D tentatively TRBD1 (5 bases). V shed 0 bases and J shed 8 bases, with 13 bases lying between them. Germline CDR1 and CDR2: MNHEY and SVGEGT. CDR3 length: 15 amino acids. Here the CDR3 reads CASSYSMGLQEKLFF. In DNA form, the CDR3 reads TGTGCCAGCAGTTACTCGATGGGACTACAGGAAAAACTGTTTTTT.

The J gene is TRBJ2-4, the V gene TRBV7-3, with D possibly matching TRBD2 (5 bases). CDR3 length equals 16 residues. Germline lookup yields CDR1 SGHTA and CDR2 FQGTGA. Trimming took off 0 bases at V and 3 bases at J, with 12 bases between the two ends. CDR3 DNA sequence: TGTGCCAGCAGCTTAACGTCGACTGCGGGCAAAAACATTCAGTACTTC. Its translation: CASSLTSTAGKNIQYF.

The chain employs TRBV2 and TRBJ2-7; TRBD2 agrees at 11 bases. Germline V gene sequence: CDR1 SNHLY, CDR2 FYNNEI. V lost 7 bases, J lost 6 bases, and 20 bases stayed unmatched. This CDR3 has 18 amino acids. CDR3 residues: CASIATGVLAGVLSEQYF. The CDR3 nucleotides read TGTGCCAGCATAGCCACAGGGGTACTAGCGGGGGTGTTATCCGAGCAGTACTTC. The entire variable domain, with the rest obtained from reference TRBV2 and TRBJ2-7, is as follows: EPEVTQTPSHQVTQMGQEVILRCVPISNHLYFYWYRQILGQKVEFLVSFYNNEISEKSEIFDDQFSVERPDGSNFTLKIRSTKLEDSAMYFCASIATGVLAGVLSEQYFGPGTRLTVT.

The V gene is TRBV11-2, the J gene TRBJ2-5; no definite D call. The V and J ends lost 5 bases and 1 base respectively, with 2 bases between them. The germline CDR1 and CDR2 sequences are SGHAT and FQNNGV. The CDR3 length is 11 residues. DNA of the CDR3: TGTGCCAGCAGCCTCCAAGAGACCCAGTACTTC. Translating gives CASSLQETQYF.

This clone has just one count. The chain carries TRBV6-5 and TRBJ1-1, with TRBD1 as a possible D gene (5 bases). Trimming removed 1 base at V and 1 base at J, with 10 bases between. This CDR3 comprises 15 residues. Germline V gene sequence: CDR1 MNHEY, CDR2 SVGAGI. DNA for the CDR3: TGTGCCAGCAGTTACTACGGGCAGGGGAACACTGAAGCTTTCTTT. Amino acids: CASSYYGQGNTEAFF.

The chain uses TRBV10-2 and TRBJ2-1; 10 nucleotides align to TRBD1. Germline CDR1 WSHSY, CDR2 SAAADI. Trimming took 8 bases from V and 8 from J; bases not matched to a gene: 6. This CDR3 has 13 residues. CDR3 DNA: TGCGCCAGCCTCGACAGGGGGCGGGATGAGCAGTTCTTC. Translation gives CASLDRGRDEQFF.

V usage is TRBV14 and J usage is TRBJ2-7; maybe TRBD1 (5 bases). Germline CDR1 is SGHDN and CDR2 is FVKESK. The CDR3 spans 15 residues. With 4 bases removed from V and 2 bases from J, the gap between germline ends came to 15 bases. The CDR3 sequence is CASSPITGFAYEQYF. CDR3 bases: TGTGCCAGCAGCCCTATTACAGGATTTGCCTACGAGCAGTACTTC.

The chain combines TRBV12-3 or TRBV12-4 with TRBJ1-2; possible D gene TRBD1, 5 bases. V was trimmed by 1 base and J by 8 bases, leaving 11 bases between them. CDR3 length: 13 residues. The CDR3 reads CASSLVQGIGYTF. The CDR3 coding sequence is TGTGCCAGCAGTTTAGTCCAGGGTATAGGCTACACCTTC.

V usage is TRBV24-1 and J usage is TRBJ2-6; the D gene is possibly TRBD1 (6 bases). Trimming took off 5 bases at V and 2 bases at J, with 12 bases between the two ends. The CDR3 covers 16 residues. The germline CDR1 and CDR2 sequences are KGHDR and SFDVKD. The CDR3 loop is CATSGRNRAGANVLTF. The CDR3 DNA reads as TGTGCCACCAGTGGCCGAAACAGGGCTGGGGCCAACGTCCTGACTTTC.

The chain couples TRBV6-6 to TRBJ1-4; 9 bases map to TRBD1. The CDR3 has 15 amino acids. After removal of 6 bases from V and 11 bases from J, the junction contained 13 bases not matched to a gene. Germline V gene lookup returns CDR1 MNHNY and CDR2 SVGAGI (reference sequence). The CDR3 DNA reads TGTGCCAGCAGCCCCGCCCCGGGACAGGGTGTGAAACTGTTTTTT. Its protein is CASSPAPGQGVKLFF.

The chain links TRBV18 to TRBJ2-7; maybe TRBD1 (6 bases). Germline V gene lookup returns CDR1 KGHSH and CDR2 LQKENI. V lost 0 bases and J lost 2, with 8 bases in between. The CDR3 length is 14 residues. The CDR3 bases are TGTGCCAGCTCACCACCGGACAGAACCTACGAGCAGTACTTC. Protein product: CASSPPDRTYEQYF.

The chain is built from TRBV21-1 and TRBJ1-4; TRBD1 was called by the table and not checked on the DNA. TRBV21-1 is reported as a pseudogene. The CDR3 loop spans 14 amino acids. The CDR3 loop reads CASTTRTGYEKLFF. CDR3 DNA: TGTGCCAGCACAACCAGGACAGGTTACGAAAAACTGTTTTTT.

The chain joins TRBV11-2 to TRBJ2-3, with 8 nucleotides matching TRBD1. V trimming: 4 bases; J trimming: 2 bases; junction bases outside the gene matches: 11. Germline values: CDR1 SGHAT, CDR2 FQNNGV. The CDR3 consists of 17 residues. The CDR3 DNA is TGTGCCAGCAGCTCACACCCCAGGGGGCGCGACACAGATACGCAGTATTTT. Translating gives CASSSHPRGRDTDTQYF. Supplemented by reference TRBV11-2 and TRBJ2-3, the full variable domain reads EAGVAQSPRYKIIEKRQSVAFWCNPISGHATLYWYQQILGQGPKLLIQFQNNGVVDDSQLPKDRFSAERLKGVDSTLKIQPAKLEDSAVYLCASSSHPRGRDTDTQYFGPGTRLTVL.

This chain uses TRBV4-1 with TRBJ2-3; 10 bases agree with TRBD2. This CDR3 is 18 amino acids long. Germline V gives CDR1 MGHRA, CDR2 YSYEKL. With 4 bases clipped from V and 0 bases from J, the junction kept 10 bases outside the gene matches. The CDR3 loop is CASSRRRLAGASTDTQYF. In DNA, the CDR3 is TGCGCCAGCAGCCGAAGGCGCCTAGCGGGGGCTAGCACAGATACGCAGTATTTT.

The genes are TRBV6-5 and TRBJ1-4; weak D call: TRBD1 (6 bases). The CDR3 covers 14 residues. Germline loops: CDR1 MNHEY, CDR2 SVGAGI. V gave up 1 base and J gave up 7 bases, with 10 bases separating them. CDR3 sequence reads: CASSYYRVGEKLFF. CDR3 nucleotide sequence: TGTGCCAGCAGTTACTACAGGGTGGGTGAAAAACTGTTTTTT.

The V gene is TRBV28, the J gene TRBJ1-1; no clear D gene. CDR1 and CDR2 (germline): MDHEN, SYDVKM. The CDR3 covers 13 residues. The V end was cut by 3 bases, the J end by 7 bases, with 12 bases between. CDR3 DNA sequence: TGTGCCAGCAGTTTGGTACAGAGAATTGAAGCTTTCTTT. It specifies CASSLVQRIEAFF.

The CDR3 DNA sequence: TGTGCCAGCAGCTTAGTAGGGTCTACCAAGGGGGATACGCAGTATTTT. Its translation is CASSLVGSTKGDTQYF. This chain uses TRBV7-2 with TRBJ2-3; weak D call: TRBD1 (5 bases). CDR3 size: 16 residues. Germline lookup yields CDR1 SGHTA and CDR2 FQGNSA. Trimming left V 1 base short and J 6 bases short, with 17 bases between.

V gene TRBV19 combines with J gene TRBJ2-3; D perhaps matches TRBD2 (5 bases). The CDR3 is made up of 15 amino acids. Trimming removed 4 bases from V and 6 bases from J, with 17 bases in between. CDR1 and CDR2 (germline): LNHDA, SQIVND (reference sequence). DNA for the CDR3: TGTGCCAGTAGTACCGGCCAGCGGCTCACGGATACGCAGTATTTT. It translates to CASSTGQRLTDTQYF.

The J gene is TRBJ1-2, the V gene TRBV7-9, with TRBD1 as a possible D gene (5 bases). V was cut by 2 bases and J by 0 bases, with 13 bases left in between. The CDR3 consists of 16 residues. Germline loops: CDR1 SEHNR, CDR2 FQNEAQ (reference sequence). The CDR3: CASSLLPDTANYGYTF. CDR3 nucleotide sequence: TGTGCCAGCAGCTTATTACCGGACACAGCTAACTATGGCTACACCTTC.

The chain has TRBV28 and TRBJ1-1, with D unresolved. V lost 2 bases and J 0 bases, leaving 7 bases between the germline ends. Germline V gene lookup returns CDR1 MDHEN and CDR2 SYDVKM. The CDR3 spans 14 residues. CDR3 nucleotides: TGTGCCAGCAGTTTACCCCTCTTGAACACTGAAGCTTTCTTT. It specifies CASSLPLLNTEAFF.

The J gene is TRBJ1-5, the V gene TRBV19, with TRBD1 identical over 12 bases. The germline V gene has CDR1 LNHDA and CDR2 SQIVND (reference sequence). V lost 5 bases, J lost 2 bases, and 16 bases stayed unmatched. This CDR3 has 20 amino acids. The CDR3 DNA reads as TGTGCCAGTAGTGCAACCGGGACAGGGGGCAAGAGGGGAGGCAATCAGCCCCAGCATTTT. Translation: CASSATGTGGKRGGNQPQHF.

The chain combines TRBV27 with TRBJ1-2, with TRBD1 matching 7 bases. Germline V gene sequence: CDR1 MNHEY, CDR2 SMNVEV (reference sequence). The ends lost 1 base at V and 8 bases at J; junction bases unmatched: 10. This CDR3 spans 15 amino acids. CDR3 amino acids: CASSLFSQGVGGYTF. DNA of the CDR3: TGTGCCAGCAGTTTATTTAGTCAGGGGGTAGGCGGCTACACCTTC.

V gene TRBV11-3 combines with J gene TRBJ2-3, with 12 bases lining up with TRBD1. CDR1 is SGHNT and CDR2 is YENEEA in the germline V gene. The trim removed 5 bases at V and 5 bases at J, leaving 8 bases unmatched. The CDR3 extends over 16 amino acids. CDR3 DNA: TGTGCCAGCAGCCTCGTGGGACAGGGGGCTAGAGATACGCAGTATTTT. Its protein product is CASSLVGQGARDTQYF.

The chain joins TRBV5-5 to TRBJ2-2; D perhaps matches TRBD1 (6 bases). V was pared by 3 bases and J by 1 base, with 10 bases between. This CDR3 is built from 15 residues. Germline values: CDR1 SGHKS, CDR2 YYEKEE (reference sequence). The DNA for the CDR3 is TGTGCCAGCAGCTACCTGACAGGGAACACCGGGGAGCTGTTTTTT. This gives the protein CASSYLTGNTGELFF.

The chain has TRBV2 and TRBJ2-7, with 8 bases aligning to TRBD2. CDR3 length: 15 residues. Per the germline V gene, CDR1 is SNHLY and CDR2 is FYNNEI. The junction had 4 bases not matched to a gene; V was cut back by 3 bases and J by 0 bases. The CDR3 coding sequence is TGTGCCAGCAGTGATCGGACTAGCAGCTCCTACGAGCAGTACTTC. Translating it yields CASSDRTSSSYEQYF.

V and J are TRBV7-9 and TRBJ1-6, with 10 bases identical to TRBD1. CDR1 and CDR2 (germline): SEHNR, FQNEAQ (reference sequence). Trimming took 5 bases from V and 10 from J; bases not matched to a gene: 5. This CDR3 spans 14 amino acids. The DNA of the CDR3 is TGTGCCAGCAGCCGGGACAGGGGAGAATCACCCCTCCACTTT. Protein sequence: CASSRDRGESPLHF.